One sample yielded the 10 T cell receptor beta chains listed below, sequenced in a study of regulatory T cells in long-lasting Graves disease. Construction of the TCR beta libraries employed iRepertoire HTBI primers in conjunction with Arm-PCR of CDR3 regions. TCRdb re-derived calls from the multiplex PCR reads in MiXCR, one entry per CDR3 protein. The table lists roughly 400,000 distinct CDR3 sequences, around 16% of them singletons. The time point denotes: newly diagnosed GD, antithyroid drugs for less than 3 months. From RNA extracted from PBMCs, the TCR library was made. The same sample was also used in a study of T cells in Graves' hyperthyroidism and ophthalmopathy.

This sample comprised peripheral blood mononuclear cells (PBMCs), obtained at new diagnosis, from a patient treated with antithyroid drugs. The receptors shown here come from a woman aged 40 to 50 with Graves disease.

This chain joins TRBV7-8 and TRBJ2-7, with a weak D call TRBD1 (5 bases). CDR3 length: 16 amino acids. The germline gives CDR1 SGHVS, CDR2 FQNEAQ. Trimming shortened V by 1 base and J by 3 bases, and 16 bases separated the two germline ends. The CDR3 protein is CASSLVEGRVGYEQYF. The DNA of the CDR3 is TGTGCCAGCAGCTTAGTAGAAGGCAGGGTGGGCTACGAGCAGTACTTC.

The CDR3 DNA reads TGTGCCAGCAACGACGAAAATCAGCCCCAGCATTTT. Translating it yields CASNDENQPQHF. This sequence joins TRBV28 and TRBJ1-5, with D uncertain. Looked up from germline, CDR1 is MDHEN and CDR2 is SYDVKM. The CDR3 length is 12 residues. V was pared by 7 bases and J by 4 bases, with 8 bases between.

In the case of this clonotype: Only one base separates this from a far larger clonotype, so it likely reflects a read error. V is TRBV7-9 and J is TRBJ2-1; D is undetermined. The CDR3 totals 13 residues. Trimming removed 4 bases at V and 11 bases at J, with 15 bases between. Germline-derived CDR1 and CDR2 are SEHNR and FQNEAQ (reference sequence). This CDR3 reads CASSSHRRPKQFF. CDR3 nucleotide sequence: TGTGCCAGCAGCTCCCATAGGCGTCCTAAGCAGTTCTTC.

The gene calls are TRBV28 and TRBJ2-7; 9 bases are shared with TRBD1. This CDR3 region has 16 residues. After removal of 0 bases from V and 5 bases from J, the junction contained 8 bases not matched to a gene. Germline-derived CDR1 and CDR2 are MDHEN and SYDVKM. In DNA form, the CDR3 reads TGTGCCAGCAGTTTATGGACCGGGACAGGGACTAACGAGCAGTACTTC. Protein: CASSLWTGTGTNEQYF.

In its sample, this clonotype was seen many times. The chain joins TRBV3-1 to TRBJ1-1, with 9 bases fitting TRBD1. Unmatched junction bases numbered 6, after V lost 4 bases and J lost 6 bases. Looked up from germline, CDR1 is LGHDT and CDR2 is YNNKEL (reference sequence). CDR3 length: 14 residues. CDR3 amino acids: CASSLTDRGPEAFF. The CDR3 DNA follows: TGTGCCAGCAGCCTTACGGACAGGGGACCTGAAGCTTTCTTT.

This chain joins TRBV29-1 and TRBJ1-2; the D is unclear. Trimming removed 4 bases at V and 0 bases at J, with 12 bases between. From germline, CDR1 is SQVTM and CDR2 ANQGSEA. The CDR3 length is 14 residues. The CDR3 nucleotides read TGCAGCGTTGTTCCGTTGCCAGCTAACTATGGCTACACCTTC. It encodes CSVVPLPANYGYTF.

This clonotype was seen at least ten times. The CDR3 reads CATREGGTEAFF. The CDR3 DNA is TGTGCCACCCGGGAGGGTGGTACTGAAGCTTTCTTT. This rearrangement joins TRBV6-1 to TRBJ1-1; no reliable D call. Per the germline V gene, CDR1 is MNHNS and CDR2 is SASEGT. The V and J ends lost 10 bases and 5 bases respectively, with 14 bases between them. The CDR3 consists of 12 residues.

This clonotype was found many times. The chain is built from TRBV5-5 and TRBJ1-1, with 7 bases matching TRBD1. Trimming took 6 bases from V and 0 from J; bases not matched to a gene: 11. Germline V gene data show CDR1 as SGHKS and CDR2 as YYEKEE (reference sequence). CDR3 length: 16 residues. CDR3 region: CASTYRDSLMNTEAFF. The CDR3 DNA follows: TGTGCCAGCACATACCGGGACAGCCTGATGAACACTGAAGCTTTCTTT.

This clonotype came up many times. CDR3 sequence reads: CSARRREGRWEDTQYF. The CDR3 DNA sequence: TGCAGTGCTAGACGGCGGGAGGGCCGTTGGGAAGATACGCAGTATTTT. This chain uses TRBV20-1 with TRBJ2-3; 9 bases are a match to TRBD2. The CDR3 is made up of 16 amino acids. V shed 2 bases, J shed 5 bases, and the junction held 11 bases outside the gene matches. Germline V gene lookup returns CDR1 DFQATT and CDR2 SNEGSKA (reference sequence).

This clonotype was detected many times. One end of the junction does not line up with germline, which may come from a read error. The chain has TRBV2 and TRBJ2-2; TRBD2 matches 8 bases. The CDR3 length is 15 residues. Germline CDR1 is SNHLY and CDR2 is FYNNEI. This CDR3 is CASRMGSGNPGELFF. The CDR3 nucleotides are TGTGCCAGCAGGATGGGTAGCGGGAACCCCGGGGAGCTGTTTTTT.